This entry concerns a single T cell receptor beta chain. Its cognate antigen is unknown. This specimen belongs to a study of shared clonotypes between healthy human individuals. The CDR3 consists of 13 residues. V gave up 6 bases and J gave up 9 bases, with 15 bases separating them. From germline, CDR1 is LNHDA and CDR2 SQIVND (reference sequence). The assay was immunoSEQ multiplex PCR, and TCRdb's table has in-frame clones only and misses some. Altogether about 1 million clones are present, about 74% being singletons, with the ten largest covering about 1.5%. Study findings and constraints: The study generally estimated greater richness for naive than memory subsets.

The TCR comes from a man between 18 and 29 years old in good health. The chain carries TRBV19 and TRBJ2-1; the D is unclear. Material for sequencing was memory CD4+ T cells sorted from blood. Indicated subset: CD45RA-negative fraction. This CDR3 reads CASRTMGLGEQFF. The CDR3 DNA reads TGTGCCAGTAGGACAATGGGTTTGGGTGAGCAGTTCTTC.